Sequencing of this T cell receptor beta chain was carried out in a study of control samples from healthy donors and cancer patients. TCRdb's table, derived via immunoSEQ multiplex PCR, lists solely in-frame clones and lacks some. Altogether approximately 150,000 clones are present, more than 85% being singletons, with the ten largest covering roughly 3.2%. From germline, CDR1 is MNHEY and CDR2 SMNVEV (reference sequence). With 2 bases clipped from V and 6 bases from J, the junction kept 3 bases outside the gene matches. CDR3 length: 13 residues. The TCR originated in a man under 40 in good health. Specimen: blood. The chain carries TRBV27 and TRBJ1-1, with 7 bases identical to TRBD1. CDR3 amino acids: CASSLQGEPEAFF. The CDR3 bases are TGTGCCAGCAGTTTACAGGGGGAACCTGAAGCTTTCTTT.